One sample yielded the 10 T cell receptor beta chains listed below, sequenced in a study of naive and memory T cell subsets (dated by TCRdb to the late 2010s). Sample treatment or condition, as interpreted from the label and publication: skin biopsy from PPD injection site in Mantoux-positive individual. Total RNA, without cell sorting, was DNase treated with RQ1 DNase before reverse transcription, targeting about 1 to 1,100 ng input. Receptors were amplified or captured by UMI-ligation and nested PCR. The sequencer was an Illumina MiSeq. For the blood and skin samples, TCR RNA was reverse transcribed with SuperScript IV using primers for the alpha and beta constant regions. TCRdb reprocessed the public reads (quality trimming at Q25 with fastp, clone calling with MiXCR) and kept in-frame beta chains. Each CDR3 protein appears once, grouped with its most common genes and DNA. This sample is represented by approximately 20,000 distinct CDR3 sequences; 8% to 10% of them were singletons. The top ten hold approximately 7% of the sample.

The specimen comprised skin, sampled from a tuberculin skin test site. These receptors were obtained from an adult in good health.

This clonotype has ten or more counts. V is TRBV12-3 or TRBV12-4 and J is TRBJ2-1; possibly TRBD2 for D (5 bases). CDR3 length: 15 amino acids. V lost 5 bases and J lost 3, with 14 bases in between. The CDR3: CASSTGSLRYNEQFF. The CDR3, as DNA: TGTGCCAGCAGTACGGGGTCACTCCGCTACAATGAGCAGTTCTTC.

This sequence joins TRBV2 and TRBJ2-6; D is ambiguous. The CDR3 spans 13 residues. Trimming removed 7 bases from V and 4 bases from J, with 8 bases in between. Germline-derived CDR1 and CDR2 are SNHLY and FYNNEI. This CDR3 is CASTSSGANVLTF. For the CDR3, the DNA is TGTGCCAGCACGTCTTCAGGGGCCAACGTCCTGACTTTC.

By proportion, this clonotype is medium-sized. CDR3 residues: CASITHAGVTYEQYF. In DNA, the CDR3 is TGTGCCAGCATCACTCATGCTGGCGTCACCTACGAGCAGTACTTC. This chain uses TRBV2 with TRBJ2-7; D uncertain. Germline V CDR1 and CDR2: SNHLY, FYNNEI. V lost 7 bases, J lost 2 bases, and 18 bases lay in between. The CDR3 runs to 15 residues.

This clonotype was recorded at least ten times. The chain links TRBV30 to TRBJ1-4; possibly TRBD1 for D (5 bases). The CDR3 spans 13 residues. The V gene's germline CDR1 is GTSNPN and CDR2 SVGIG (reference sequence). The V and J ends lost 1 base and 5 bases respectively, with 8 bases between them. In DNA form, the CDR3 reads TGTGCCTGGAGTGGACAGCTAAATGAAAAACTGTTTTTT. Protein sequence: CAWSGQLNEKLFF. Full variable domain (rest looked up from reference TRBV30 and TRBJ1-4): SQTIHQWPATLVQPVGSPLSLECTVEGTSNPNLYWYRQAAGRGLQLLFYSVGIGQISSEVPQNLSASRPQDRQFILSSKKLLLSDSGFYLCAWSGQLNEKLFFGSGTQLSVL.

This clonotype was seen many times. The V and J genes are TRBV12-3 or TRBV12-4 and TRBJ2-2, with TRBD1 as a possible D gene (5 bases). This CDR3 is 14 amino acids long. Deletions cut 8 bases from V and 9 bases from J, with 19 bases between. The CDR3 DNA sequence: TGTGCCAGCCGACAGCGCCTCGAACACCGGGAGCTGTTTTTT. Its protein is CASRQRLEHRELFF.

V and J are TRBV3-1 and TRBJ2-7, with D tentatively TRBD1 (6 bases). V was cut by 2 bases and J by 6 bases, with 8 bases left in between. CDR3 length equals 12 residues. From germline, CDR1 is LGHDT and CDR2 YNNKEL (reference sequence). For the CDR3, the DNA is TGTGCCAGCAGCCAAAACAGGGTCGAGCAGTACTTC. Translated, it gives CASSQNRVEQYF.

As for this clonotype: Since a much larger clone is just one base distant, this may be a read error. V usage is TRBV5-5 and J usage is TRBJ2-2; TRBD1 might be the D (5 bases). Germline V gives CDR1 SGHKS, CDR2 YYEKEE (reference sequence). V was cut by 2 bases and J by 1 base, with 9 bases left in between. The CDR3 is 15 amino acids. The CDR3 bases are TGTGCCAGCAGCTTTCGGCAGGGGAACACCGGGGAGCTGTTTTTT. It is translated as CASSFRQGNTGELFF.

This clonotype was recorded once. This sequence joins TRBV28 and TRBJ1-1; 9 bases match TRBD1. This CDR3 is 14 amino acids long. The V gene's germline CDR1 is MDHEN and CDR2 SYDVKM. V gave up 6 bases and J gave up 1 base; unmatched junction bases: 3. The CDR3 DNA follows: TGTGCCAGCAGCCTGGGACAGGGGAACACTGAAGCTTTCTTT. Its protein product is CASSLGQGNTEAFF.

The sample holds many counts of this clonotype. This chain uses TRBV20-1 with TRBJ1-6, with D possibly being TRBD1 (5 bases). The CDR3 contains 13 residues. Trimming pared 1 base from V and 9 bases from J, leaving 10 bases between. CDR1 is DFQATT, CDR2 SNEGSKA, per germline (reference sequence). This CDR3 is CSARGGEVSPLHF. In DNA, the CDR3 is TGCAGTGCTAGAGGAGGGGAGGTTTCACCCCTCCACTTT.

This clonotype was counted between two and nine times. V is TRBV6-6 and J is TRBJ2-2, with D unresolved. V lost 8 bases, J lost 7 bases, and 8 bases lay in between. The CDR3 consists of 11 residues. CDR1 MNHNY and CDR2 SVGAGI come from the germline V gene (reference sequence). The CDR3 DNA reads TGTGCCAGCTATCAGGACGGGGAGCTGTTTTTT. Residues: CASYQDGELFF.